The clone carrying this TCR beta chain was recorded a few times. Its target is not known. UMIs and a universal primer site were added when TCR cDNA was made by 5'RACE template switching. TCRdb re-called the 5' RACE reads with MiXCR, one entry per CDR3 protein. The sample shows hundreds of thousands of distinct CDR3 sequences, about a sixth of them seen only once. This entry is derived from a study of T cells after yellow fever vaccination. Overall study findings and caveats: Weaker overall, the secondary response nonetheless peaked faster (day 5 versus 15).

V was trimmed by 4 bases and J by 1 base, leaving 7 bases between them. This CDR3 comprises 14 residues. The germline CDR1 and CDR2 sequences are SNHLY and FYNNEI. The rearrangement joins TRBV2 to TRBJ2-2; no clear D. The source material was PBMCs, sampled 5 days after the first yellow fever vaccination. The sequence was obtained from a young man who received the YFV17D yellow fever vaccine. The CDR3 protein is CASSVVQNTGELFF. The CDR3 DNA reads TGTGCCAGCAGTGTGGTGCAGAACACCGGGGAGCTGTTTTTT. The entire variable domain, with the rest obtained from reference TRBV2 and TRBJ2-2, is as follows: EPEVTQTPSHQVTQMGQEVILRCVPISNHLYFYWYRQILGQKVEFLVSFYNNEISEKSEIFDDQFSVERPDGSNFTLKIRSTKLEDSAMYFCASSVVQNTGELFFGEGSRLTVL.